This T cell receptor beta chain came from a study of low-dose radiotherapy and immunotherapy resistance in tumors. Study-level background: Cohort 1 was given 0.5 Gy per fraction every 2 weeks, for 6.5 Gy total. Every two weeks patients got nivolumab 240 mg flat dose, plus ipilimumab 1 mg/kg every six weeks, intravenously. Per fraction, Cohort 2 was given 1 Gy every two weeks, accumulating a total of 13 Gy over 26 weeks.

This clonotype was counted ten times or more. TRAV- and TRBV-specific primers primed first-strand cDNA, covering alpha and beta chains. It was with a constant-region primer and a V-primer adapter that TCRs were amplified over about 19 PCR cycles. TCRdb passed the reads through MiXCR, listing each CDR3 protein once. The sample contains some 71,000 distinct CDR3 sequences, around 30% of which appear only once. As to time point: before trial treatment. Nivolumab, ipilimumab, aspirin, low-dose cyclophosphamide and low-dose radiotherapy were all administered to the donors. The V and J ends lost 4 bases and 0 bases, in that order; junction bases with no gene match: 2. The CDR3 runs 15 residues. From germline, CDR1 is MNHEY and CDR2 SVGAGI.

The sequence came from a female donor with ovarian cancer. The specimen comprised PBMCs, sampled before treatment. This sequence joins TRBV6-5 and TRBJ2-5, with 10 bases aligning to TRBD2. Here the CDR3 reads CASSSGTSDQETQYF. The CDR3 nucleotides are TGTGCCAGCAGTTCCGGGACTAGCGACCAAGAGACCCAGTACTTC.